The 5 T cell receptor beta chains below all came from one sample that was sequenced in a study of beta chain features in type 1 diabetes. Study-level results: For Type 1 diabetes patients, all four CD4+ subsets carried TCRB CDR3s that were moderately but significantly shorter.

These TCRs are of unknown antigen specificity. Reverse transcription of all isolated RNA meant that expressed TCRB transcripts were sequenced. The repertoire was sequenced with immunoSEQ multiplex PCR; TCRdb's copy has only in-frame clones and lacks some. The table includes a few hundred thousand clones, around 24% detected once. Sequencing used naive CD4+ T cells from blood. These receptors were obtained from a woman under 40 with type 1 diabetes.

This clone was observed a handful of times. The chain links TRBV19 to TRBJ1-5; TRBD1 might be the D (6 bases). The germline V and J ends were trimmed by 0 bases and 6 bases, with 12 bases remaining between them. This CDR3 is built from 15 residues. Germline CDR1 is LNHDA and CDR2 is SQIVND (reference sequence). The CDR3 sequence: CASSIDRAGVQPQHF. CDR3 DNA: TGTGCCAGTAGTATAGATCGGGCAGGGGTTCAGCCCCAGCATTTT.

This chain connects TRBV28 to TRBJ2-1, with D perhaps matching TRBD2 (6 bases). Between the trimmed V and J ends, which lost 6 bases and 15 bases, there was a span of 18 bases. The CDR3 is made up of 12 amino acids. Germline V gene lookup returns CDR1 MDHEN and CDR2 SYDVKM. The CDR3 DNA follows: TGTGCCAGCAGCACGGGGGTACTATATCGGTTCTTC. Amino acids: CASSTGVLYRFF. The complete variable domain, with remaining parts taken from reference TRBV28 and TRBJ2-1, reads DVKVTQSSRYLVKRTGEKVFLECVQDMDHENMFWYRQDPGLGLRLIYFSYDVKMKEKGDIPEGYSVSREKKERFSLILESASTNQTSMYLCASSTGVLYRFFGPGTRLTVL.

The V gene is TRBV20-1, the J gene TRBJ1-2; D remains unclear. The CDR3 length is 11 residues. V was clipped by 1 base and J by 4 bases, with 4 bases between them. The V gene's germline CDR1 is DFQATT and CDR2 SNEGSKA (reference sequence). The CDR3, as DNA: TGCAGTGCTAGAGTGGCCTATGGCTACACCTTC. Translated, it gives CSARVAYGYTF.

The V and J genes are TRBV29-1 and TRBJ2-3, with 8 nucleotides matching TRBD2. The ends lost 3 bases at V and 1 base at J; junction bases unmatched: 3. Germline CDR1 SQVTM, CDR2 ANQGSEA. The CDR3 runs to 14 residues. The CDR3 region is CSVDGREGTDTQYF. Written as DNA, the CDR3 is TGCAGCGTTGATGGGCGGGAGGGCACAGATACGCAGTATTTT.

DNA for the CDR3: TGTGCCAGTAGTACCAGACTAGCGTATCAAGAGACCCAGTACTTC. Translation: CASSTRLAYQETQYF. V gene TRBV19 combines with J gene TRBJ2-5; 8 positions match TRBD2. Germline V CDR1 and CDR2: LNHDA, SQIVND (reference sequence). The V and J ends lost 4 bases and 2 bases, in that order; junction bases with no gene match: 6. There are 15 residues in the CDR3.